These T cell receptor beta chains were read from a single sample in a study of cytomegalovirus exposure and HLA in healthy donors. Assay used: immunoSEQ multiplex PCR; TCRdb lists only in-frame clones, some missing. The table lists around 230,000 clones, around 80% of them singletons. Material for sequencing was PBMCs. The receptors here all came from a man in his forties in good health and CMV-seropositive. The CDR3 runs from the conserved cysteine through the conserved F or W.

>TRBJ2-1|TRBV11-3
CASSGGQGQYNEQFF
>TRBJ1-1|TRBV5-1
CASSLQQGNTEAFF
>TRBJ2-3|TRBV10-2
CASSPSSGRVDTQYF
>TRBJ2-7|TRBV7-8
CASSLRLAQGGWYF
>TRBJ2-1|TRBV9
CASSVPNNEQFF
>TRBJ2-3|TRBV5-6
CASSLGLAGPDTQYF
>TRBJ2-5|TRBV20-1
CSARLAGEQYF
>TRBJ2-1|TRBV6-4
CASSDWAGADNEQFF
>TRBJ2-2|TRBV11-3
CASSPRGLAGTNTGELFF
>TRBJ1-1|TRBV5-1
CASSFGDRVTEAFF
>TRBJ1-1|TRBV4-1
CASSLSGDTEAFF
>TRBJ2-3|TRBV7-8
CASSFSPGAFTDTQYF
>TRBJ2-6|TRBV6-1
CASSERQVDSSGANVLTF
>TRBJ1-3|TRBV7-9
CASSTTDGNTIYF
>TRBJ1-1|TRBV10-3
CAISEPGMPGDPNTEAFF
>TRBJ2-3|TRBV30
CAWVSGRADTQYF
>TRBJ1-2|TRBV5-8
CASVGDRVSDGYTF
>TRBJ1-2|TRBV11-2
CASSTGQAYGYTF
>TRBJ1-2|TRBV5-1
CASSWNPGQVDNYGYTF
>TRBJ1-1|TRBV14
CASSQAGYTEAFF
>TRBJ2-1|TRBV9
CASSPLNNEQFF
>TRBJ2-1|TRBV19
CASSWTLASGNEQFF
>TRBJ1-5|TRBV6-1
CASSDPPGAREPQHF
>TRBJ2-2|TRBV27
CASSLHTNTGELFF
>TRBJ2-6|TRBV9
CASRTGLAGSGANVLTF
>TRBJ2-1|TRBV11-2
CASSTQGDEQFF
>TRBJ1-4|TRBV7-8
CASSFRGPNEKLFF
>TRBJ1-1|TRBV6-6
CASSYSKGANTEAFF
>TRBJ1-1|TRBV5-6
CASSPWTVRDSEAFF
>TRBJ2-1|TRBV5-1
CASSLAEAGGSYNEQFF
>TRBJ1-1|TRBV7-3
CASSLTRNTEAFF
>TRBJ2-2|TRBV5-1
CASEAAGELFF
>TRBJ1-1|TRBV18
CASSPLEVDFGTEAFF
>TRBJ2-1|TRBV27
CASTERDRGRSEQFF
>TRBJ1-4|TRBV6-1
CASSVGVGNEKLFF
>TRBJ1-1|TRBV28
CASTFSRQVGEAFF
>TRBJ1-2|TRBV6-1
CASSWDITGYGYTF
>TRBJ1-3|TRBV4-1
CASSQGDTGNTIYF
>TRBJ2-5|TRBV18
CASSPTRGQYQETQYF
>TRBJ2-7|TRBV9
CASSVGSGQGAAYEQYF
>TRBJ1-5|TRBV19
CASSPRDRQPQHF
>TRBJ1-4|TRBV13
CASSPPAEDEKLFF
>TRBJ2-7|TRBV6-5
CASSYSGTSFEQYF
>TRBJ2-5|TRBV5-1
CASSLTSREEETQYF
>TRBJ2-5|TRBV4-1
CASSQEDRPQETQYF
>TRBJ1-4|TRBV12-5
CASGWNPRDPGGKLFF
>TRBJ1-1|TRBV4-1
CASSQGRTAEAFF
>TRBJ1-5|TRBV27
CASSLGGIQPQHF
>TRBJ2-2|TRBV9
CASSVERQGANTGELFF
>TRBJ1-1|TRBV6-1
CASSEGQFEAFF
>TRBJ2-7|TRBV6-5
CASSYGGIYEQYF
>TRBJ2-7|TRBV10-3
CAISGTVYEQYF